Listed here is a single TCR beta chain. Its specificity is unknown. Reverse transcription of all isolated RNA meant that expressed TCRB transcripts were sequenced. Using immunoSEQ multiplex PCR, the repertoire was profiled, and TCRdb retains in-frame clones only, with some absent. The sample lists around 240,000 clones; 16% were seen once. The data derive from a study of beta chain features in type 1 diabetes. Findings and caveats of the study: Amplification by PCR could prefer shorter templates, with the same effect in patients and controls. All four CD4+ subsets from Type 1 diabetes patients carried moderately but significantly shorter TCRB CDR3s.

The specimen sequenced was naive CD4+ T cells from blood. The TCR sequence derives from a man aged 25 to 45 with type 1 diabetes.

The chain's CDR3 is CASSQARQVLNYGYTF. The DNA for the CDR3 is TGCGCCAGCAGCCAAGCCAGGCAGGTCCTTAACTATGGCTACACCTTC. The chain links TRBV4-1 to TRBJ1-2; D is unclear. CDR3 size: 16 residues. From germline, CDR1 is MGHRA and CDR2 YSYEKL. Trimming took 1 base from V and 1 from J, leaving 13 bases between them.